Shown below are 5 T cell receptor beta chains from a single sample sequenced in a study of Graves' ophthalmopathy and Graves' hyperthyroidism. Amplified material comprised TCR beta CDR3 regions derived from RNA transcripts. After a first-round RT-PCR with HTBI primers, a second-round multiplex PCR was run. TCRdb independently ran MiXCR on the multiplex PCR reads; one entry per CDR3 protein. The table includes over a million distinct CDR3 sequences, about 35% detected once. Sequencing used peripheral blood or thyroid tissue (not recorded which). The receptors were sampled from an adult man with Graves' hyperthyroidism.

The chain carries TRBV20-1 and TRBJ1-6; 11 bases map to TRBD1. CDR3 size: 16 residues. Trimming took 3 bases from V and 5 from J; bases not matched to a gene: 6. The germline CDR1 and CDR2 sequences are DFQATT and SNEGSKA (reference sequence). Written as DNA, the CDR3 is TGCAGTGCTAGTAACCGGGACAGGGGGGATAATTCACCCCTCCACTTT. Translated, it gives CSASNRDRGDNSPLHF.

This rearrangement joins TRBV7-2 to TRBJ1-1, with D unresolved. Germline lookup yields CDR1 SGHTA and CDR2 FQGNSA. The V end lost 7 bases, the J end lost 14 bases, and 26 bases lay between the germline ends. The CDR3 is made up of 14 amino acids. This CDR3 reads CASMPRVTYNEQFF. The CDR3 bases are TGTGCCAGCATGCCACGGGTCACCTACAATGAGCAGTTCTTT.

The chain joins TRBV15 to TRBJ2-7; TRBD2 aligns across 7 bases. CDR1 and CDR2 (germline): LNHNV, YYDKDF (reference sequence). Trimming removed 3 bases from V and 7 bases from J; junction bases left unmatched: 9. The CDR3 has 14 residues. The CDR3 loop is CATSRAGDPQEQYF. DNA of the CDR3: TGTGCCACCAGCAGGGCGGGAGATCCCCAAGAGCAGTACTTC.

Note on this clonotype: One end of the junction varies from germline; a read error may be responsible. The J gene is TRBJ1-5, the V gene TRBV7-9, with D uncertain. The CDR3 is 16 residues long. Germline loops: CDR1 SEHNR, CDR2 FQNEAQ (reference sequence). The CDR3 protein is CASSQDSAQPNQHQHF. In DNA, the CDR3 is TGTGCCAGCAGCCAAGATTCGGCACAACCCAATCAGCACCAGCATTTT.

This clonotype was detected a few times. V and J are TRBV19 and TRBJ1-2; D ambiguous. Trimming stripped 5 bases from V and 4 bases from J, with 11 bases between. The germline V gene has CDR1 LNHDA and CDR2 SQIVND (reference sequence). The CDR3 is made up of 13 amino acids. The CDR3 region has the DNA TGTGCCAGTAGTCGGTCGGAGCTCTATGGCTACACCTTC. Amino acid sequence: CASSRSELYGYTF.